This T cell receptor (beta chain) appears in the sequencing data of a study of cytomegalovirus exposure and HLA in healthy donors (TCRdb year 2017). Study-wide context: According to an earlier analysis of 550 to 750 of the donors, 200 million or so T cells yielded approximately 120 million unique TCR beta sequences and 276 Gb of sequence data. The aim of the study was to test whether cataloging public T cell receptors could identify signatures of past pathogen exposure. Every discovery cohort repertoire had been produced on one sequencing platform. Across around 400 genotyped donors of the cohort, an average of roughly 230,000 unique TCR beta nucleotide sequences per donor were sequenced, and 15% to 20% of those sequences were non-productive. Donor age, sex, ethnicity and CMV serostatus were compiled together with the repertoire data. An earlier analysis of approximately 500 of the donors applied high-throughput TCR beta sequencing to assess whether each TCR beta V gene segment acted as functional or pseudogenic. Genome-wide SNP genotypes for about 65% of the roughly 670 donors were used in a later genetic analysis, which treated that subset as a discovery cohort. An early release covering approximately 600 HLA-typed donors comprised roughly 300 gigabases of sequencing data and around 80 million unique TCR sequences. The number of donors typed differed by locus, with roughly 620-630 for A, B, C, DRB1 and DQB1, approximately 500 for DQA1, over 600 for DPA1, and approximately 470 for DPB1. A later analysis re-analyzed previously published TCR beta repertoires from approximately 700 donors and added high-resolution HLA genotyping to study TCR occurrence patterns. To predict cytomegalovirus infection status, the study brought together high-throughput TCR immunosequencing, statistical association of individual TCRs with disease status, and machine learning. The study profiled the T cell repertoires of 666 subjects by immunosequencing and related them to cytomegalovirus serostatus. HLA typing included class I and class II loci at four-digit resolution. The genetic ancestry cluster associated with self-reported Caucasian donors included roughly four fifths of the roughly 400 genotyped donors. Along with the approximately 620-subject first cohort, a separate validation cohort of over a hundred different subjects was used. Roughly 5 DR-DQ haplotypes were treated as single units for association and clustering because of strong linkage in the cohort. The later analysis used no new phenotypic data to find candidate immune exposures, relying instead on TCR beta sequences and their occurrence across donors.

The cohort was made up of approximately 700 healthy bone marrow donors. All cohort members were sampled while nominally healthy, although unrecorded immune exposures were likely present. The donor tested CMV seropositive, placing the donor among the roughly 300 seropositive members of the cohort. Each donor provided a peripheral blood sample, and peripheral blood mononuclear cells were used for TCR beta sequencing. Genomic DNA was extracted from the blood cell samples with the Qiagen DNeasy Blood Extraction Kit. General conclusions and limits of the study: In a later genetic analysis, a missense DCLRE1C variant was associated with V-gene and J-gene trimming of TCR beta chains, and the association was replicated in an independent cohort. In a later analysis, most CMV-associated TCR beta chains were found to appear HLA-restricted, with HLA associations seemingly driven largely by CMV exposure. Linkage disequilibrium might explain the correlated functional status among segregating V segments, but an unknown experimental factor could not be ruled out. A total of 164 TCR beta chains were listed by the study as associated with cytomegalovirus. Most TCR sequences were seen in very few donors, while some public TCRs were found in many individuals. In an earlier analysis of 587 of the donors, most TCR beta V segments appeared in productive rearrangements about 87% or about 30% of the time, broadly matching IMGT annotations. In a later analysis, several top co-occurrence clusters were reported to appear linked to parvovirus B19, influenza, CMV and Epstein-Barr virus. The classifier was reported to diagnose cytomegalovirus status with high specificity and sensitivity in both the original cohort and the validation cohort. When HLA alleles, especially DR and DQ, strongly co-occurred, TCR associations were difficult to assign to individual alleles. The authors suggested that the approach could potentially be extended to other disease states and immunological phenotypes. In a later analysis, HLA-associated TCR beta chains showed more clonal expansion and lower generation probabilities than non-associated chains that were equally common. In vitro tests confirmed that a few of the cytomegalovirus-associated TCR beta chains recognize cytomegalovirus antigens. The 87-base-pair reads could not distinguish some IMGT-functional V segments, including TRBV6-2 and TRBV6-3, so those segments were excluded. Compared with the approximately 670-donor mean, donors in an Asian-associated ancestry cluster had fewer N-insertions in productive TCRs, according to a later genetic analysis. Because some donors lacked HLA typing at each locus, the association tests relied only on the typed subset. In a later analysis, the rate of TCR association differed among HLA loci, with DRB1 alleles having the most associated TCRs and HLA-C alleles having the fewest. Roughly uniform sequencing depth across donors was assumed in presence/absence analyses, although this assumption may not hold. A further reported finding was that TCR beta sequences accurately predicted the HLA-A and HLA-B alleles for most subjects in the first cohort. A later analysis associated about 17,000 TCR beta sequences with specific HLA alleles at a false discovery rate of 0.05. Immune exposure information for the cohort was limited to CMV serostatus. The cohort was sequenced for TCR beta chains only, and without alpha or paired-chain data the features that could be detected were limited. A group of highly shared sequence variants was considered likely to be a technical artifact of the sequencing pipeline. Because counts were too low, fewer than 20 rarely observed V segments, including chromosome 9 orphons, were excluded from the earlier analysis of some 590 of the donors.

Comment on this clone: No cognate antigen has been identified for it. The sample holds no much larger clone one base away, and base qualities are not on file.

Per the germline V gene, MNHEY is the CDR1 and SVGAGI is the CDR2. Reading from cysteine to phenylalanine, the CDR3 counts 13 amino acids. Only the CDR3 portion is preserved as DNA: 39 bases, with reading frame beginning at the first base. V loses 8 bases, J loses 0 bases, and the germline ends lie 8 bases apart. The protocol used for the library was the immunoSEQ multiplex PCR assay. For the multiplex PCR, a mixture combining 60 forward primers for TCR Vbeta segments and 13 reverse primers for TCR Jbeta segments was used. Amplification of the CDR3 region of rearranged TCR beta genes was performed with a multiplex PCR assay on genomic DNA. On the Illumina HiSeq System, the amplified TCR beta libraries were sequenced as 87-base-pair reads. Concerning the study's data processing: A later analysis counted tens of millions of unique TCR beta chains across the approximately 700 repertoires, and roughly 9.9 million of these chains were shared by at least two donors. Raw reads were error-corrected and collapsed into unique sequences with a nearest-neighbor algorithm that merged closely related sequences to remove PCR and sequencing errors. Alignment of CDR3 sequences to IMGT reference sequences was used to assign V, D and J gene segments. For a sequence to be retained, at least a six-nucleotide match to both a V gene segment and a J gene segment was required. Rearrangements were classified as productive when the CDR3 lacked stop codons and remained in frame with V and J, and all other rearrangements were classified as non-productive. CDR3 was defined by IMGT convention, running from the second conserved V-encoded cysteine to the conserved J-encoded phenylalanine. The earlier analysis of approximately 500 of the donors excluded sequences that lacked an unambiguous match to a single V gene segment. In an earlier analysis of 587 of the donors, a V segment was called functional when productive rearrangements were above 56.7%, and segregating when the standard deviation between donors exceeded 5%. A statistical classification framework was built for diagnosing cytomegalovirus status from the catalog of TCR beta chain sequences. A later analysis assigned V and J genes by comparing TCR nucleotide sequences with IMGT/GENE-DB human TR gene sequences. In a later analysis, CDR3 sequences and most-parsimonious VDJ recombination scenarios were assigned using the TCRdist pipeline. In a later analysis, each TCR beta chain was defined by its CDR3 amino acid sequence together with its V-gene family, and reads lacking a unique V-gene family were excluded. To address suspected cross-contamination and a sequencing artifact, a later analysis removed a few hundred highly shared, low-generation-probability nucleotide sequences. A later analysis calculated a clonal expansion index for each public chain from normalized within-repertoire ranks of inferred template counts. Generation probabilities in a later analysis came from a VDJ recombination model fitted to out-of-frame rearrangements, and those results were checked against IGoR. A later analysis scored TCR-TCR, TCR-HLA and TCR-CMV co-occurrence with hypergeometric tests, applying a repertoire-size bias correction to TCR pairs. In a later analysis, false discovery rates were estimated by permuting HLA or CMV assignments 20 times. A later analysis grouped co-occurring TCRs with DBSCAN, adding TCRdist sequence similarity when clustering within HLA-allele-positive subsets. Repertoires with fewer than 30,000 or more than 120,000 public chains were left out of co-occurrence clustering, as were several repertoires with anomalous nucleotide sharing. TCRdb re-hosts the immuneACCESS table, in-frame sequences only. Its copies lack some clones; in the studies checked, an unresolved V gene accounts for under half of them, and the cause for the rest is not known. V and J calls and clone size are those listed in that table; D and trimming were worked out from the DNA. The sample table lists fewer than 85,000 clones, 84% of them with a count of one. The top ten clonotypes cover under 20% of the sample.

The V gene is TRBV6-5 and the J gene is TRBJ2-1; too little of a D gene remains to name it. Source material: PBMCs. The TCR sequence derives from a man between 65 and 80 years old in good health and CMV-seropositive. The nucleotides read TGTGCCAGCCGCGAACGCTCCTACAATGAGCAGTTCTTC. This gives the protein CASRERSYNEQFF.